This is a list of T cell receptor beta chains from one sample in a study of Ad26.COV2.S vaccination and SARS-CoV-2 variants. Generated by immunoSEQ multiplex PCR, the TCRdb table keeps only in-frame clones and is missing some. The table has roughly 510,000 clones, 70% to 90% seen once. The input for sequencing was peripheral blood, taken in a trial of Ad26.COV2.S vaccine versus placebo. These receptors were collected from a person aged 18 to 65 who received the Ad26.COV2.S COVID-19 vaccine or a placebo. Each CDR3 is given with its conserved first and last residue. The order of the fields is D gene, clone size, J gene, V gene, CDR3 DNA, CDR3 protein. A D gene is named only where the DNA matches it firmly. The size of a clone is reported for some rows only, either as once, few or many, or as a class for expanded clones.

D: TRBD2
size: few
J: TRBJ2-7
V: TRBV19
DNA: TGTGCCAGTAGTATAGGCCTGGCGGGAGCCTACGAGCAGTACTTC
CDR3: CASSIGLAGAYEQYF

D: .
size: .
J: TRBJ1-6
V: TRBV7-9
DNA: TGTGCCAGCAGCTTAGACAACCTAGGTTCACCCCTCCACTTT
CDR3: CASSLDNLGSPLHF

D: .
size: .
J: TRBJ1-2
V: TRBV6-1
DNA: TGTGCCAGCAGTGAAGAGGGACCCTCTGTCGGCTACACCTTC
CDR3: CASSEEGPSVGYTF

D: .
size: few
J: TRBJ2-7
V: TRBV28
DNA: TGTGCCAGCAGTTTATTGTCACACACGATAACAAAGTCCTACGAGCAGTACTTC
CDR3: CASSLLSHTITKSYEQYF

D: .
size: .
J: TRBJ1-2
V: TRBV6-5
DNA: TGTGCCAGCCGGGGTCCCTATGGCTACACCTTC
CDR3: CASRGPYGYTF

D: TRBD2
size: .
J: TRBJ2-3
V: TRBV30
DNA: TGTGCCATGGGACTAGCGGGATTCACAGATACGCAGTATTTT
CDR3: CAMGLAGFTDTQYF

D: .
size: .
J: TRBJ2-7
V: TRBV29-1
DNA: TGCAGCGCGGGGCAGGGTGGCTACGAGCAGTACTTC
CDR3: CSAGQGGYEQYF

D: TRBD2
size: .
J: TRBJ2-1
V: TRBV30
DNA: TGTGCCTGGAGTGGCGGGAGGCTTCACAATGAGCAGTTCTTC
CDR3: CAWSGGRLHNEQFF

D: .
size: .
J: TRBJ1-1
V: TRBV2
DNA: TGTGCCAGCAGTGATCGGCGGGGAGGTGAAGCTTTCTTT
CDR3: CASSDRRGGEAFF

D: TRBD2
size: once
J: TRBJ2-7
V: TRBV5-1
DNA: TGCGCCAGCAGCCCGAGACCTAGCGGGAGAGAATACGAGCAGTACTTC
CDR3: CASSPRPSGREYEQYF

D: TRBD1
size: few
J: TRBJ2-7
V: TRBV28
DNA: TGTGCCAGCAGTTCAAACAGGGGCCATTCCTACGAGCAGTACTTC
CDR3: CASSSNRGHSYEQYF

D: TRBD2
size: .
J: TRBJ2-7
V: TRBV11-2
DNA: TGTGCCAGCAGCCCCCACACTAGCGGGCTATTGGGCGAGCAGTACTTC
CDR3: CASSPHTSGLLGEQYF

D: .
size: once
J: TRBJ1-5
V: TRBV19
DNA: TGTGCCAGCTCGGGCGGGGGGGGTCCCCAGCCCCAGCATTTT
CDR3: CASSGGGGPQPQHF

D: .
size: .
J: TRBJ2-7
V: TRBV18
DNA: TGTGCCAGCTCACCATTGGCTAGATCCTTTGACGAGCAGTACTTC
CDR3: CASSPLARSFDEQYF

D: TRBD2
size: .
J: TRBJ2-1
V: TRBV11-3
DNA: TGTGCCAGCAGCTTAGGAAGCGGGAGTTGGGATGAGCAGTTCTTC
CDR3: CASSLGSGSWDEQFF

D: .
size: once
J: TRBJ2-7
V: TRBV5-1
DNA: TGCGCCAGCAGCCAATCGGTACTAGCCCGGGAGCAGTACTTC
CDR3: CASSQSVLAREQYF

D: .
size: .
J: TRBJ2-2
V: TRBV19
DNA: TGTGCCACCGGACGGGGAGCGGGCACCGGGGAGCTGTTTTTT
CDR3: CATGRGAGTGELFF

D: TRBD1
size: .
J: TRBJ2-7
V: TRBV9
DNA: TGTGCCAGCAGCGTAGGGGACAGGGTAGTTTACGAGCAGTACTTC
CDR3: CASSVGDRVVYEQYF

D: .
size: few
J: TRBJ2-7
V: TRBV30
DNA: TGTGCCTGGAGTGTCGCCGGACTTCCCGCCATGTCCCGGCTACCCGAGCAGTACTTC
CDR3: CAWSVAGLPAMSRLPEQYF

D: .
size: .
J: TRBJ1-2
V: TRBV10-3
DNA: TGTGCCATCAGTGCAGATTCCCAGAACTATGGCTACACCTTC
CDR3: CAISADSQNYGYTF

D: TRBD2
size: once
J: TRBJ2-3
V: TRBV7-9
DNA: TGTGCCAGCAGCAAGGGACTAGCGGTCACAGATACGCAGTATTTT
CDR3: CASSKGLAVTDTQYF

D: .
size: once
J: TRBJ1-5
V: TRBV2
DNA: TGTGCCAGCACGAGGGTTAGCAATCAGCCCCAGCATTTT
CDR3: CASTRVSNQPQHF

D: TRBD1
size: .
J: TRBJ1-2
V: TRBV4-1
DNA: TGCGCCAGCAGCCAAGGGGAGGACAGGGCGGCCACCTATGGCTACACCTTC
CDR3: CASSQGEDRAATYGYTF

D: .
size: .
J: TRBJ1-5
V: TRBV3-1/TRBV3-2
DNA: TGTGCCAGCAGCCAAATAAGGAGAAGCGGACAGCCCCAGCATTTT
CDR3: CASSQIRRSGQPQHF

D: .
size: .
J: TRBJ2-1
V: TRBV5-1
DNA: TGCGCCAGCAGCTTGGGCCCTGGGCTAGGTGATGAGCAGTTCTTC
CDR3: CASSLGPGLGDEQFF

D: .
size: .
J: TRBJ1-6
V: TRBV14
DNA: TGTGCCAGCAGCCAAGTTCGTCGCTCCAGCTCCTATAATTCACCCCTCCACTTT
CDR3: CASSQVRRSSSYNSPLHF

D: TRBD1
size: .
J: TRBJ1-6
V: TRBV14
DNA: TGTGCCAGCAGCCATCGGACAGGGGAAACCTATAATTCACCCCTCCACTTT
CDR3: CASSHRTGETYNSPLHF

D: TRBD2
size: .
J: TRBJ2-3
V: TRBV19
DNA: TGTGCCAGTAGTATGAAGGGGACTAGCGGGAGGGCCAGCACAGATACGCAGTATTTT
CDR3: CASSMKGTSGRASTDTQYF

D: .
size: .
J: TRBJ2-2
V: TRBV7-2
DNA: TGTGCCAGCAGCTTAACCTCCGGGGAGCTGTTTTTT
CDR3: CASSLTSGELFF

D: TRBD2
size: .
J: TRBJ2-7
V: TRBV6-5
DNA: TGTGCCAGCAGCAAGCGGGAGGCATCCTACGAGCAGTACTTC
CDR3: CASSKREASYEQYF

D: .
size: once
J: TRBJ2-5
V: TRBV5-5
DNA: TGTGCCAGCAGCTTGGCGTCCGTAAGGGCAGCCCAATACCAAGAGACCCAGTACTTC
CDR3: CASSLASVRAAQYQETQYF

D: TRBD1
size: .
J: TRBJ2-5
V: TRBV5-1
DNA: TGCGCCAGCAGACGAACAGGGGCCATGCAAGAGACCCAGTACTTC
CDR3: CASRRTGAMQETQYF

D: .
size: .
J: TRBJ1-5
V: TRBV5-6
DNA: TGTGCCAGCAGCGTGGGGAGGGAGCATAGCAATCAGCCCCAGCATTTT
CDR3: CASSVGREHSNQPQHF

D: .
size: many
J: TRBJ2-3
V: TRBV9
DNA: TGTGCCAGCAGCGTAGCTAGTAGCCCGACAGATACGCAGTATTTT
CDR3: CASSVASSPTDTQYF

D: .
size: .
J: TRBJ1-1
V: TRBV9
DNA: TGTGCCAGCAGCGAGGGGATAGGGCGGTATTTGAACACTGAAGCTTTCTTT
CDR3: CASSEGIGRYLNTEAFF

D: .
size: .
J: TRBJ2-1
V: TRBV12-3/TRBV12-4
DNA: TGTGCCAGCAGTTTCTTCTCCAGTGAGCAGTTCTTC
CDR3: CASSFFSSEQFF

D: TRBD2
size: .
J: TRBJ2-1
V: TRBV4-1
DNA: TGCGCCAGCAGCCAAGAAGGTAGCGGGGCCAGCTCCTACAATGAGCAGTTCTTC
CDR3: CASSQEGSGASSYNEQFF

D: .
size: .
J: TRBJ1-1
V: TRBV28
DNA: TGTGCCACCTGGACTGCGGGCACTGAAGCTTTCTTT
CDR3: CATWTAGTEAFF

D: .
size: .
J: TRBJ2-1
V: TRBV19
DNA: TGTGCCAGTAGTATTAGAGGCGGTCTACAGTTCTTC
CDR3: CASSIRGGLQFF

D: TRBD2
size: .
J: TRBJ2-7
V: TRBV14
DNA: TGTGCCAGCAGCCCTTTAGCGGGAGGGCTCTCCTACGAGCAGTACTTC
CDR3: CASSPLAGGLSYEQYF

D: .
size: .
J: TRBJ1-2
V: TRBV5-8
DNA: TGTGCCAGCAGCCGGGGGGGGCTCACCTTC
CDR3: CASSRGGLTF

D: .
size: .
J: TRBJ1-1
V: TRBV2
DNA: TGTGCCAGCTGTGGTAAAACTGAAGCTTTCTTT
CDR3: CASCGKTEAFF

D: .
size: once
J: TRBJ2-3
V: TRBV2
DNA: TGTGCCAACCTCAGGGGGGCAGCAGATACGCAGTATTTT
CDR3: CANLRGAADTQYF

D: .
size: .
J: TRBJ2-2
V: TRBV7-3
DNA: TGTGCCAGCAGCTTAGCGGGAATGGGCACCGGGGAGCTGTTTTTT
CDR3: CASSLAGMGTGELFF

D: .
size: once
J: TRBJ1-1
V: TRBV9
DNA: TGTGCCAGCAGCGCCGGGACATACACTGAAGCTTTCTTT
CDR3: CASSAGTYTEAFF

D: .
size: few
J: TRBJ1-5
V: TRBV27
DNA: TGTGCCAGCAGTCCCATGTCCGGGCTCAATCAGCCCCAGCATTTT
CDR3: CASSPMSGLNQPQHF

D: TRBD2
size: .
J: TRBJ2-1
V: TRBV4-1
DNA: TGCGCCAGCAGCCAAGATCCCTTGGGACTAGCGGGAGGGAATGAGCAGTTCTTC
CDR3: CASSQDPLGLAGGNEQFF

D: .
size: .
J: TRBJ2-7
V: TRBV25-1
DNA: TGTGCCAGCAGGGGGGCAGGTCGGTTCTACGAGCAGTACTTC
CDR3: CASRGAGRFYEQYF

D: .
size: few
J: TRBJ2-2
V: TRBV19
DNA: TGTGCCAGTAGTATAGGCCAGGGTGCGAACACCGGGGAGCTGTTTTTT
CDR3: CASSIGQGANTGELFF

D: .
size: .
J: TRBJ1-2
V: TRBV20-1
DNA: TGCAGTGCTAGTCCCCAGCTAAAGTTC
CDR3: CSASPQLKF

D: TRBD1
size: .
J: TRBJ1-1
V: TRBV9
DNA: TGTGCCAGCAGCGTAGGGACAGGGGTGCGTAACACTGAAGCTTTCTTT
CDR3: CASSVGTGVRNTEAFF

D: .
size: once
J: TRBJ1-4
V: TRBV30
DNA: TGTGCCTGGAGGACAGGAACTACAACTAATGAAAAACTGTTTTTT
CDR3: CAWRTGTTTNEKLFF

D: TRBD1
size: .
J: TRBJ2-5
V: TRBV6-2/TRBV6-3
DNA: TGTGCCAGCAGTCCCATCAGGGGGAGCCAAGAGACCCAGTACTTC
CDR3: CASSPIRGSQETQYF

D: TRBD2
size: .
J: TRBJ2-7
V: TRBV5-1
DNA: TGCGCCAGCAGCCAGCGCTCGGGCGGGAGTAGTTCCTACGAGCAGTACTTC
CDR3: CASSQRSGGSSSYEQYF

D: TRBD2
size: .
J: TRBJ2-3
V: TRBV3-1/TRBV3-2
DNA: TGTGCCAGCAGCCGTAGACTAGCGGAAATTCTAGGGAGCACAGATACGCAGTATTTT
CDR3: CASSRRLAEILGSTDTQYF

D: .
size: .
J: TRBJ2-7
V: TRBV25-1
DNA: TGTGCCACCTCTCGGGGACGAGGGTACGAGCAGTACTTC
CDR3: CATSRGRGYEQYF

D: TRBD2
size: .
J: TRBJ2-1
V: TRBV6-5
DNA: TGTGCCAGCAGTTACCGGCTAGCGGGTCGGAATGAGCAGTTCTTC
CDR3: CASSYRLAGRNEQFF